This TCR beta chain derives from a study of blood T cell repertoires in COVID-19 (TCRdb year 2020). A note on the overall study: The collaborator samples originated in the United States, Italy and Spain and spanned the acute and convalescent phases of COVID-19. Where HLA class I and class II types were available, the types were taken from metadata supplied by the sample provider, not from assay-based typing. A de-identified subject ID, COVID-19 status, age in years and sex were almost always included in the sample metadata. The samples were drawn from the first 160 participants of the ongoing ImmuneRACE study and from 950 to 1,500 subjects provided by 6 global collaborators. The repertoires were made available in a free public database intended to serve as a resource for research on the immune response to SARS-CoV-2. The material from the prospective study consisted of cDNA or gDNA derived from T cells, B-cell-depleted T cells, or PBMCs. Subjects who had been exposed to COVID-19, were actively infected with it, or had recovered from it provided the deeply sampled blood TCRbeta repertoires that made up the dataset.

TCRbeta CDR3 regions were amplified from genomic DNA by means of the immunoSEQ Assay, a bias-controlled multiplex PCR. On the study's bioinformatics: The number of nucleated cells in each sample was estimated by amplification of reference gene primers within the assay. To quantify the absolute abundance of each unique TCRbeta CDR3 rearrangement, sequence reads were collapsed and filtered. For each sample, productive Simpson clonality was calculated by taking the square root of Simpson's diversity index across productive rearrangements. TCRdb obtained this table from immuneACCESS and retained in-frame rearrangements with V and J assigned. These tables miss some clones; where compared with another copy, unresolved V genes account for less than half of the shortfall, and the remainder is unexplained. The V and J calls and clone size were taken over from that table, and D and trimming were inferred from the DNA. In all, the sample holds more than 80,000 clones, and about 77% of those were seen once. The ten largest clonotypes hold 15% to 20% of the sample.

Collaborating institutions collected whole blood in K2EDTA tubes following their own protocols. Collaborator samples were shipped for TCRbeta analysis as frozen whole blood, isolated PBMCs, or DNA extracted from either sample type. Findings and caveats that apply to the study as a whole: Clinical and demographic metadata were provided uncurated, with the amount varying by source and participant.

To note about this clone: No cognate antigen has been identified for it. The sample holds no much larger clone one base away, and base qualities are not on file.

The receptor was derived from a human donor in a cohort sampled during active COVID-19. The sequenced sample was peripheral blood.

The nucleotide sequence is given as TGTGCCAGCAGCCCGGGACAGACGAACAATCAGCCCCAGCATTTT. Its translation is CASSPGQTNNQPQHF. The chain employs TRBV27 and TRBJ1-5; TRBD1 agrees with 7 junctional bases. The germline V end is reduced by 6 bases and the J end by 3 bases; junction bases left unmatched: 8. Reading the germline V gene (reference sequence) gives CDR1 MNHEY and CDR2 SMNVEV. The CDR3 goes from the cysteine to the phenylalanine over 15 residues. Solely the CDR3 DNA is kept, with 45 bases framed from the first base.